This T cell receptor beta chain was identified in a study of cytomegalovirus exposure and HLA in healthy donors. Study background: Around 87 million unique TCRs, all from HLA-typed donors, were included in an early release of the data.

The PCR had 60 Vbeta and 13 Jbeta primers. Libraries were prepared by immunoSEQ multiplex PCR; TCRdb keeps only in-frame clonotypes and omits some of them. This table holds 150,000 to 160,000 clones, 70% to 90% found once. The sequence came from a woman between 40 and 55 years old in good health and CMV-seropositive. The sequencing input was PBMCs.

CDR3 region: CASSQTEWLAGGAPYEQYF. The CDR3 bases are TGCGCCAGCAGTCAGACTGAGTGGCTAGCGGGAGGTGCCCCCTACGAGCAGTACTTC. The rearrangement links TRBV23-1 to TRBJ2-7; 11 nucleotides agree with TRBD2. TRBV23-1 is noted as an ORF with a role that remains uncertain. This CDR3 comprises 19 residues. Unmatched junction bases numbered 15, after V lost 3 bases and J lost 2 bases.